This record looks at one T cell receptor (beta chain) sequence and its context. This record comes from a study of human T cells and chemical hapten exposure. As the library was built, unique molecular identifiers were attached to individual cDNA molecules. TCRdb re-called the RACE reads with MiXCR, one entry per CDR3 protein. The sample lists some 120,000 distinct CDR3 sequences, approximately 9.5% occurring once. Described time point: healthy volunteer bleed at 2 weeks. Total RNA was isolated from whole blood that had not been fractionated. Sequencing was performed on whole blood. This sequence originates from a male donor in good health. Some clones in this sample may be carry-over from other donors' samples.

CDR3 in DNA: TGCAGTGCTAGAGACCCGAGCAGGGATGAAAAACTGTTTTTT. Amino acids: CSARDPSRDEKLFF. The chain uses TRBV20-1 and TRBJ1-4, with D maybe TRBD1 (5 bases). The V gene lost 0 bases and the J gene lost 6 bases, with 11 bases spanning the gap. CDR1 DFQATT and CDR2 SNEGSKA come from the germline V gene (reference sequence). The CDR3 is 14 residues long.